This TCR beta chain comes out of a study of blood T cell repertoires in COVID-19. About the research overall: Acute-phase and convalescent COVID-19 samples originated in the United States, Italy and Spain. The cDNA or gDNA used as material had been derived from T cells, B-cell-depleted T cells, or PBMCs.

Per the germline V gene, CDR1 is LGHDT and CDR2 is YNNKEL (reference sequence). The CDR3 spans 16 residues. V gave up 1 base and J gave up 6 bases, with 16 bases separating them. Per the original methods: Quantification of nucleated cells was approximated via reference gene primer amplification. Measured with immunoSEQ multiplex PCR; TCRdb has only the in-frame clones, and not every one. V and J calls and clone size are as listed in that table; D and trimming were resolved from the DNA. Of 80,000 to 100,000 clones in the sample, about 80% were seen once. The sequence was obtained from a human donor in a cohort sampled during active COVID-19. Sequencing was carried out using peripheral blood. The rearrangement joins TRBV3-1 (or the pseudogene TRBV3-2) to TRBJ2-1; no firm D call. The CDR3 reads CASSQGLQTVFNEQFF. CDR3 in DNA: TGTGCCAGCAGCCAAGGGTTACAGACGGTCTTCAATGAGCAGTTCTTC.